This T cell receptor (beta chain) was observed in a study of T cells after yellow fever vaccination. Study-level findings and limits: Post-booster repertoires again held most primary-vaccination clones (roughly 95% CD4, 75% to 90% CD8).

UMIs were added to TCR cDNA along with a universal primer site when it was made by 5'RACE template switching. TCRdb fed the 5' RACE reads into MiXCR, producing one record per CDR3 protein. Found here are 150,000 to 200,000 distinct CDR3 sequences, 6% to 7.5% of them singletons; the top ten hold 2.5% to 3%. In this sample, this clonotype turned up many times. No antigen is known for it. This TCR derives from a man aged 18-30 years who received the YFV17D yellow fever vaccine. The source was CD4+ T cells sorted from PBMCs, collected more than 4 days after the first yellow fever vaccination.

CDR3 protein: CASSRGGGNTEAFF. The CDR3 bases are TGTGCCAGCAGCCGGGGCGGGGGGAACACTGAAGCTTTCTTT. J is TRBJ1-1 and V is TRBV7-2; D might be TRBD1 (5 bases). This CDR3 spans 14 amino acids. The germline V gene has CDR1 SGHTA and CDR2 FQGNSA. The V end lost 5 bases, the J end lost 1 base, and 11 bases lay between the germline ends. Variable domain in full (rest from reference TRBV7-2 and TRBJ1-1): GAGVSQSPSNKVTEKGKDVELRCDPISGHTALYWYRQSLGQGLEFLIYFQGNSAPDKSGLPSDRFSAERTGGSVSTLTIQRTQQEDSAVYLCASSRGGGNTEAFFGQGTRLTVV.